The 5 T cell receptor beta chains presented below share a single source sample, sequenced in a study of long-term antiretroviral therapy in people with HIV. Assay version v3.0 of immunoSEQ was used, and it was run at survey level. This table comes from immunoSEQ multiplex PCR, and its TCRdb copy is limited to in-frame clones, with some not included. Of about 25,000 clones in the sample, 76% were seen once. Sequenced here: unsorted PBMCs, sampled 1.1 years before starting antiretroviral therapy. The receptors were sampled from a woman aged 35 to 49 with HIV.

The rearrangement links TRBV4-1 to TRBJ2-1, with 8 nucleotides matching TRBD2. Looked up from germline, CDR1 is MGHRA and CDR2 is YSYEKL. Trimming removed 4 bases from V and 9 bases from J; junction bases left unmatched: 8. The CDR3 runs 14 residues. The DNA for the CDR3 is TGCGCCAGCAGCCTCGTCTACGGGGGGGGTGAGCAGTTCTTC. Amino acids: CASSLVYGGGEQFF.

The chain joins TRBV7-9 to TRBJ2-3, with no clear D. CDR3 length: 11 amino acids. CDR1 is SEHNR, CDR2 FQNEAQ, per germline (reference sequence). V was pared by 6 bases and J by 4 bases, with 5 bases between. Here the CDR3 reads CASSNSDTQYF. The CDR3 DNA reads TGTGCCAGCAGTAACTCAGATACGCAGTATTTT.

The chain is built from TRBV7-2 and TRBJ1-1; D not certain. CDR3 size: 15 residues. V gave up 4 bases and J gave up 2 bases, with 14 bases separating them. Per the germline V gene, CDR1 is SGHTA and CDR2 is FQGNSA. The CDR3 bases are TGTGCCAGCAGCTGGCGAACAGAGCCTAACACTGAAGCTTTCTTT. Amino acid sequence: CASSWRTEPNTEAFF. Together with reference TRBV7-2 and TRBJ1-1, the CDR3 gives the full variable domain: GAGVSQSPSNKVTEKGKDVELRCDPISGHTALYWYRQSLGQGLEFLIYFQGNSAPDKSGLPSDRFSAERTGGSVSTLTIQRTQQEDSAVYLCASSWRTEPNTEAFFGQGTRLTVV.

This clone turned up a few times. The chain uses TRBV7-9 and TRBJ2-6; no clear D. V gave up 3 bases and J gave up 9 bases, with 6 bases separating them. Germline V gene lookup returns CDR1 SEHNR and CDR2 FQNEAQ (reference sequence). This CDR3 has 12 residues. CDR3 bases: TGTGCCAGCAGCTTGCAGCACAACGTCCTGACTTTC. Amino acids: CASSLQHNVLTF.

The V call is TRBV30, the J call TRBJ1-2; D gene unclear. CDR1 and CDR2 (germline): GTSNPN, SVGIG (reference sequence). V shed 3 bases and J shed 4 bases, with 12 bases lying between them. The CDR3 covers 13 residues. DNA of the CDR3: TGTGCCTGGAGAGCGCATTGGCCCTATGGCTACACCTTC. This translates into CAWRAHWPYGYTF.